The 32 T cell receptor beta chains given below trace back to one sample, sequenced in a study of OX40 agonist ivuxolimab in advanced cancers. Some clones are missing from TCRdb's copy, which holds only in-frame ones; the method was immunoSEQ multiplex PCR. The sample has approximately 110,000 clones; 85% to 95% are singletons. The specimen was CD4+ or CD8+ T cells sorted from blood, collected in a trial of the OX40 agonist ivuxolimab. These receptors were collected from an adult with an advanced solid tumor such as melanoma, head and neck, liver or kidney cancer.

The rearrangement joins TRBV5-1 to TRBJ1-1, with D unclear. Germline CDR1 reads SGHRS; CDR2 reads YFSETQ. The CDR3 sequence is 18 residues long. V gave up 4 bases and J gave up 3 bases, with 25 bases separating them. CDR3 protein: CASSLVRAGLAEDTEAFF. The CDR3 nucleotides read TGCGCCAGCAGCCTGGTTCGGGCAGGACTAGCCGAAGACACTGAAGCTTTCTTT.

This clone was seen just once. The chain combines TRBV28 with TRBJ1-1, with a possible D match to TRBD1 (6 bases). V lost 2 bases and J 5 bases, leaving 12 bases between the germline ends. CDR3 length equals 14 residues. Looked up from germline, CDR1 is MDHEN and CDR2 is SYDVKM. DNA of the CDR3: TGTGCCAGCAGTTTAAGGGGGGGGAGGACTGAAGCTTTCTTT. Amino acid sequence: CASSLRGGRTEAFF.

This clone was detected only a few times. CDR3 protein: CASSPVLHEQYF. The DNA for the CDR3 is TGTGCCAGCAGCCCCGTCCTGCACGAGCAGTACTTC. The J gene is TRBJ2-7, the V gene TRBV6-6; D gene uncertain. Germline V gene data show CDR1 as MNHNY and CDR2 as SVGAGI (reference sequence). V lost 6 bases and J 5 bases, leaving 11 bases between the germline ends. CDR3 length: 12 residues.

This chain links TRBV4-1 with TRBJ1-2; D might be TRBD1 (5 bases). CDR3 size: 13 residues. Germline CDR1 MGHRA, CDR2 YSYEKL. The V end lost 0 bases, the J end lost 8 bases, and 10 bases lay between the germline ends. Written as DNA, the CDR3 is TGCGCCAGCAGCCAAGAGGGACTTTGGGGCTACACCTTC. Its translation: CASSQEGLWGYTF.

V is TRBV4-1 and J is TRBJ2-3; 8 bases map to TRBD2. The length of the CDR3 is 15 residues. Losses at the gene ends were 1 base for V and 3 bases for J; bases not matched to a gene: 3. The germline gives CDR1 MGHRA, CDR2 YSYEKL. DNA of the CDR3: TGCGCCAGCAGCCAAGTACTAGCGGTAACAGATACGCAGTATTTT. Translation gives CASSQVLAVTDTQYF.

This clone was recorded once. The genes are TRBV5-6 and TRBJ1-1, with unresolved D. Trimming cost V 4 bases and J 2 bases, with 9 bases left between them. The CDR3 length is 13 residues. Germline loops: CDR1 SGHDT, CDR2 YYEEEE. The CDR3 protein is CASSHDTNTEAFF. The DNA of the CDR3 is TGTGCCAGCAGCCACGACACAAACACTGAAGCTTTCTTT.

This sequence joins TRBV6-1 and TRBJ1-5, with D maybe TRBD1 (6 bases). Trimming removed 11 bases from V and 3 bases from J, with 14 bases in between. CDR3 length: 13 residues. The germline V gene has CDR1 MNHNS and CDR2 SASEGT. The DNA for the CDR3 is TGTGCCGGTAGACAGGCCGACAATCAGCCCCAGCATTTT. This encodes CAGRQADNQPQHF.

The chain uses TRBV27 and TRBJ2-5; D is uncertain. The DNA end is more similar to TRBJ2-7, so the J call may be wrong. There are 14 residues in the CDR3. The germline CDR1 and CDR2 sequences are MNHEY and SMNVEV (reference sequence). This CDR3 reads CASSPGRSSYEQYF. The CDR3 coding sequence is TGTGCCAGCAGTCCAGGTAGGAGCTCCTACGAGCAGTACTTC.

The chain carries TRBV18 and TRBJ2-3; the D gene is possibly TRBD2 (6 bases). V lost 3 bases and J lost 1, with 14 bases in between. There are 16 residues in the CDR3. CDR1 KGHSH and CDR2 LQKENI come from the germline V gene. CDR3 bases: TGTGCCAGCTCACCTCGGGGCGGGATAGGCACAGATACGCAGTATTTT. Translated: CASSPRGGIGTDTQYF.

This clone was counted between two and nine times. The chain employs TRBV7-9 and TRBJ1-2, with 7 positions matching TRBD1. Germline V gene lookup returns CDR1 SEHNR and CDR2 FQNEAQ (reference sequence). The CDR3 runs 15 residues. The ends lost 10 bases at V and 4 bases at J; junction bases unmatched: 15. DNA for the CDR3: TGTGCCACCCCGTTAGGGACAGAATGGGGCTATGGCTACACCTTC. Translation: CATPLGTEWGYGYTF.

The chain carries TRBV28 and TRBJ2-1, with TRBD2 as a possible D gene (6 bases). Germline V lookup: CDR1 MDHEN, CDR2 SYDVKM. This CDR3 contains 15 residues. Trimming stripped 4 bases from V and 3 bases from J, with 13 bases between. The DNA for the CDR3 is TGTGCCAGCAGTTCCGGCGGGACTGTCTACAATGAGCAGTTCTTC. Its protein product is CASSSGGTVYNEQFF.

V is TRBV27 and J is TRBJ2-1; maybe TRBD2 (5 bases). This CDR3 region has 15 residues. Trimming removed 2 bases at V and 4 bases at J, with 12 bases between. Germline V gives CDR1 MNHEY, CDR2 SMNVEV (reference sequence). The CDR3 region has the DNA TGTGCCAGCAGTTTACTCCAGCGGAGATACAATGAGCAGTTCTTC. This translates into CASSLLQRRYNEQFF.

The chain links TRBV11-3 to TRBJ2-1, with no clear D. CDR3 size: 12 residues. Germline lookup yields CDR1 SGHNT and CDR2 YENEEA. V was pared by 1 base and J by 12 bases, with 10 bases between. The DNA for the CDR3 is TGTGCCAGCAGCTTAGCGGCTTTCGGGCAGTTCTTC. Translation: CASSLAAFGQFF.

In nucleotides, the CDR3 is TGTGCCAGCTCAACGAACACTGAAGCTTTCTTT. This translates into CASSTNTEAFF. The chain combines TRBV18 with TRBJ1-1; D is uncertain. Per the germline V gene, CDR1 is KGHSH and CDR2 is LQKENI. Trimming took 5 bases from V and 1 from J, leaving 2 bases between them. The CDR3 has 11 residues.

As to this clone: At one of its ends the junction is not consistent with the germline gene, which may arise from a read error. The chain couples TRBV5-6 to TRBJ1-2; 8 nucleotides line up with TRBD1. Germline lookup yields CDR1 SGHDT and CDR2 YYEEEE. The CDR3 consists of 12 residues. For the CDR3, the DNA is TGTGCCAGCAGCTCGGACAGGGCCACTCACTTCTTC. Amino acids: CASSSDRATHFF.

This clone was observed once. The CDR3 protein is CATSRELAERPGTDTQYF. CDR3 bases: TGTGCCACCAGCAGGGAGTTAGCGGAGAGACCAGGCACAGATACGCAGTATTTT. The rearrangement uses TRBV15 and TRBJ2-3, with D possibly TRBD2 on 6 matching bases. Germline CDR1 reads LNHNV; CDR2 reads YYDKDF (reference sequence). This CDR3 contains 18 residues. The V end lost 3 bases, the J end lost 1 base, and 20 bases lay between the germline ends.

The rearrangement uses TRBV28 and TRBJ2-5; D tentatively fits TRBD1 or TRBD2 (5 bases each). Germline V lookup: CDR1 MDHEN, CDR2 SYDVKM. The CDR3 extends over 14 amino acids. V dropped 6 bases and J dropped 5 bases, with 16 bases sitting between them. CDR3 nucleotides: TGTGCCAGCAGCCCTTCCCGCTGGGGGGAGACCCAGTACTTC. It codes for CASSPSRWGETQYF.

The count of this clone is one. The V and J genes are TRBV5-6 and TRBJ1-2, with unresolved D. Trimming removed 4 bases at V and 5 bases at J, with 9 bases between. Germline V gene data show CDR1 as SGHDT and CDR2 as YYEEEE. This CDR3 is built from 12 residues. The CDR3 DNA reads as TGTGCCAGCAGCGCCGGGCCTTATGGCTACACCTTC. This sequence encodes CASSAGPYGYTF. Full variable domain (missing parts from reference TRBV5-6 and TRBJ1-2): DAGVTQSPTHLIKTRGQQVTLRCSPKSGHDTVSWYQQALGQGPQFIFQYYEEEERQRGNFPDRFSGHQFPNYSSELNVNALLLGDSALYLCASSAGPYGYTFGSGTRLTVV.

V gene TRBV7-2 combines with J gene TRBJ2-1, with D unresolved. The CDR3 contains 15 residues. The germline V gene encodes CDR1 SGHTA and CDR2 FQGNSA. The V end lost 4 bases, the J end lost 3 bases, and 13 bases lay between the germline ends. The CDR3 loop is CASSSGQNDYNEQFF. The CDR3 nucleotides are TGTGCCAGCAGCTCCGGGCAGAACGACTACAATGAGCAGTTCTTC.

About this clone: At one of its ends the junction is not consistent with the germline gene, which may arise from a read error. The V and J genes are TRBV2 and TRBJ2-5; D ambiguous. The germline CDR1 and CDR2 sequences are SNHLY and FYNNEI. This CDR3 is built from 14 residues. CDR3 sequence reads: CASSEVALQGTQYF. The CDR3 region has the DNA TGTGCCAGCAGTGAAGTGGCTCTCCAAGGGACCCAGTACTTC.

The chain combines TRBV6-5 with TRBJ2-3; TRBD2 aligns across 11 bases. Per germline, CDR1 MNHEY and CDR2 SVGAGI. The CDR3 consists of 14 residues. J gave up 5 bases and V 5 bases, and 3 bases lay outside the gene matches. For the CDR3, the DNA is TGTGCCAGCAGTACCGGACTAGCGGGAGATACGCAGTATTTT. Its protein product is CASSTGLAGDTQYF.

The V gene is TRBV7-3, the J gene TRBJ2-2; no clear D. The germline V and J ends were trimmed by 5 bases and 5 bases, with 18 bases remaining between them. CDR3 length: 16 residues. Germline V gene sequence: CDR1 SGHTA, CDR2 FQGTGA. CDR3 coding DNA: TGTGCCAGCAGCCGCGACCGCAGTCCGAGGACCGGGGAGCTGTTTTTT. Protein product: CASSRDRSPRTGELFF.

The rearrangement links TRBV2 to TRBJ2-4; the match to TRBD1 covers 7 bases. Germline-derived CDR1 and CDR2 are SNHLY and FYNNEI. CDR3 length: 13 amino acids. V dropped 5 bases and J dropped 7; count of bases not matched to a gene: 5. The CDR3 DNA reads TGTGCCAGCAGTTACAGGGGCGGGAACATTCAGTACTTC. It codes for CASSYRGGNIQYF.

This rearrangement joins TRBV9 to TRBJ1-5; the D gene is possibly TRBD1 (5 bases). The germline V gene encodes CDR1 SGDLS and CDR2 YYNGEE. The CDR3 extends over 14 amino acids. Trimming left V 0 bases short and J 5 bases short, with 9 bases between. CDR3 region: CASSVGGSYQPQHF. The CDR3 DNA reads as TGTGCCAGCAGCGTAGGGGGGTCGTATCAGCCCCAGCATTTT.

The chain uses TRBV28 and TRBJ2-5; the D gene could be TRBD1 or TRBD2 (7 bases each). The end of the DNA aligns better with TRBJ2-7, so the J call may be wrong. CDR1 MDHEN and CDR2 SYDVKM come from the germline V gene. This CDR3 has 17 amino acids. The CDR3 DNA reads TGTGCCAGCAGTGCCACATACAGGGGAGGGTTGGGCTACGAGCAGTACTTC. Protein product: CASSATYRGGLGYEQYF.

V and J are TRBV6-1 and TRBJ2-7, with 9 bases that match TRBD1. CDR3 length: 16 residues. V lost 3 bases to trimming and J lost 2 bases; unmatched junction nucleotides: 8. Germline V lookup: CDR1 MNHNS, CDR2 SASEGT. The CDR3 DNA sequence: TGTGCCAGCAGTGATAAATCGGACAGGGGTACCTACGAGCAGTACTTC. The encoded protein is CASSDKSDRGTYEQYF.

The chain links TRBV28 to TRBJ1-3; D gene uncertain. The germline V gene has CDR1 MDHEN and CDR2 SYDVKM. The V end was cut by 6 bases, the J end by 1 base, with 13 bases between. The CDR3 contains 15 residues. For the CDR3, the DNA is TGTGCCAGCAGCTCCCCCCGGCGGTCTGGAAACACCATATATTTT. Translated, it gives CASSSPRRSGNTIYF.

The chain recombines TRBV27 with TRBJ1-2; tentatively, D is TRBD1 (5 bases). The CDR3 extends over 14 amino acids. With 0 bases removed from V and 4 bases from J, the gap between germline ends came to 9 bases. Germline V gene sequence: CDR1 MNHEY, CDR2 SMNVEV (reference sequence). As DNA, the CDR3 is TGTGCCAGCAGTTTATCGGAGGGGCGCTATGGCTACACCTTC. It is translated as CASSLSEGRYGYTF.

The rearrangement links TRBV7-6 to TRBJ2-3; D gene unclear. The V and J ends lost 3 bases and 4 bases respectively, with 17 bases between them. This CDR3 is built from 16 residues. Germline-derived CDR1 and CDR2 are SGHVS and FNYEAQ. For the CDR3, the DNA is TGTGCCAGCAGCTTCGACGGCTCCCGCCGAGCAGATACGCAGTATTTT. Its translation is CASSFDGSRRADTQYF. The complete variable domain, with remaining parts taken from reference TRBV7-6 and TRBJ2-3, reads GAGVSQSPRYKVTKRGQDVALRCDPISGHVSLYWYRQALGQGPEFLTYFNYEAQQDKSGLPNDRFSAERPEGSISTLTIQRTEQRDSAMYRCASSFDGSRRADTQYFGPGTRLTVL.

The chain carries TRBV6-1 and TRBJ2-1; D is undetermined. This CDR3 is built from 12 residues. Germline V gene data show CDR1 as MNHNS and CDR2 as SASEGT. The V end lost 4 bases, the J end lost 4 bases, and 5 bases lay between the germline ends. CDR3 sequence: CASSGNYNEQFF. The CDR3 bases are TGTGCCAGCAGTGGAAATTACAATGAGCAGTTCTTC.

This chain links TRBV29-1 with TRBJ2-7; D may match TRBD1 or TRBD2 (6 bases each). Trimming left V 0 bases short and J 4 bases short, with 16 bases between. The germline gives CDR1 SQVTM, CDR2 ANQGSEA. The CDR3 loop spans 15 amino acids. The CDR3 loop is CSVEDRSRGPYEQYF. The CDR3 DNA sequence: TGCAGCGTTGAAGATCGAAGTCGGGGGCCGTACGAGCAGTACTTC.

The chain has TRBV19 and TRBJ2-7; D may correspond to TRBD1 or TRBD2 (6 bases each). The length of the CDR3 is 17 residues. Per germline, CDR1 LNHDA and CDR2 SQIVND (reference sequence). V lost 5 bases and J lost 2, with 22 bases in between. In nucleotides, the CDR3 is TGTGCCAGTAGTTCCCCCCCCGGGGGCCCAAACCCCTACGAGCAGTACTTC. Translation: CASSSPPGGPNPYEQYF.